This entry lists 15 T cell receptor beta chains sequenced from one sample in a study of control samples from healthy donors and cancer patients (TCRdb year 2020). The library was built by means of the immunoSEQ multiplex PCR assay. TCRdb re-hosts the immuneACCESS table, in-frame sequences only. Its copies lack some clones; in the studies checked, an unresolved V gene accounts for under half of them, and the cause for the rest is not known. In all, the sample holds under 150,000 clones, and around 87% of those were seen once. The ten largest account for around 1.1% of the sample. Sequencing was carried out using PBMCs. All receptors derive from a woman aged 45-60 years with colorectal cancer.

This chain joins TRBV12-3 or TRBV12-4 and TRBJ2-3, with a weak D call TRBD2 (5 bases). The CDR3 is 13 amino acids. V gave up 3 bases and J gave up 8 bases, with 12 bases separating them. The CDR3 protein is CASSFLVEGTQYF. In DNA form, the CDR3 reads TGTGCCAGCAGTTTCCTAGTAGAGGGTACGCAGTATTTT.

V gene TRBV5-5 combines with J gene TRBJ2-1; 13 positions match TRBD2. Per the germline V gene, CDR1 is SGHKS and CDR2 is YYEKEE (reference sequence). The CDR3 extends over 17 amino acids. V lost 2 bases and J lost 0; bases outside the gene matches: 2. Here the CDR3 reads CASSFRTSGSSYNEQFF. CDR3 DNA: TGTGCCAGCAGCTTTCGGACTAGCGGGAGCTCCTACAATGAGCAGTTCTTC. Combining the CDR3 with reference TRBV5-5 and TRBJ2-1 gives the whole variable domain DAGVTQSPTHLIKTRGQQVTLRCSPISGHKSVSWYQQVLGQGPQFIFQYYEKEERGRGNFPDRFSARQFPNYSSELNVNALLLGDSALYLCASSFRTSGSSYNEQFFGPGTRLTVL.

The chain is built from TRBV9 and TRBJ2-3, with 11 bases lining up with TRBD2. Germline values: CDR1 SGDLS, CDR2 YYNGEE. Trimming took 1 base from V and 3 from J; bases not matched to a gene: 4. The CDR3 totals 16 residues. In nucleotides, the CDR3 is TGTGCCAGCAGCGTAACTAGCGGGAGAGGGACAGATACGCAGTATTTT. Residues: CASSVTSGRGTDTQYF.

The gene calls are TRBV6-5 and TRBJ1-4; no firm D call. Per the germline V gene, CDR1 is MNHEY and CDR2 is SVGAGI. The germline V and J ends were trimmed by 8 bases and 5 bases, with 12 bases remaining between them. CDR3 length equals 13 residues. This chain's CDR3 is CASGRRENEKLFF. DNA for the CDR3: TGTGCCAGCGGCCGGCGGGAAAATGAAAAACTGTTTTTT.

The chain is built from TRBV7-2 and TRBJ1-1; a weak D match, TRBD1 (5 bases). Germline CDR1 and CDR2: SGHTA and FQGNSA. V lost 5 bases and J lost 0, with 10 bases in between. The CDR3 covers 14 residues. Written as DNA, the CDR3 is TGTGCCAGCAGCCCAAGACAGCTGAACACTGAAGCTTTCTTT. Translation gives CASSPRQLNTEAFF. Supplemented by reference TRBV7-2 and TRBJ1-1, the full variable domain reads GAGVSQSPSNKVTEKGKDVELRCDPISGHTALYWYRQSLGQGLEFLIYFQGNSAPDKSGLPSDRFSAERTGGSVSTLTIQRTQQEDSAVYLCASSPRQLNTEAFFGQGTRLTVV.

To note about this clone: Other nucleotide sequences from this sample produce the same CDR3. The chain recombines TRBV28 with TRBJ2-3; D is uncertain. V lost 3 bases and J 6 bases, leaving 4 bases between the germline ends. The germline V gene has CDR1 MDHEN and CDR2 SYDVKM. This CDR3 contains 11 residues. Written as DNA, the CDR3 is TGTGCCAGCAGTTTCTCGGATACGCAGTATTTT. It encodes CASSFSDTQYF.

V is TRBV7-9 and J is TRBJ1-1; 7 nucleotides align to TRBD1. The length of the CDR3 is 16 residues. With 5 bases clipped from V and 0 bases from J, the junction kept 9 bases outside the gene matches. Germline assignment: CDR1 SEHNR and CDR2 FQNEAQ (reference sequence). CDR3: CASSARDRLMNTEAFF. The CDR3, as DNA: TGTGCCAGCAGCGCCCGGGACAGACTAATGAACACTGAAGCTTTCTTT.

V usage is TRBV25-1 and J usage is TRBJ1-4; tentative D call: TRBD1 (5 bases). Deletions cut 1 base from V and 8 bases from J, with 11 bases between. The CDR3 is 14 amino acids. CDR1 is MGHDK and CDR2 is SYGVNS in the germline V gene. CDR3 coding DNA: TGTGCCAGCAGTGAATTCGGGGGAGACGAAAAACTGTTTTTT. Translation gives CASSEFGGDEKLFF.

This chain connects TRBV7-6 to TRBJ2-2; tentatively, D is TRBD2 (6 bases). The CDR3 runs to 17 residues. Trimming took 4 bases from V and 6 from J, leaving 21 bases between them. The germline V gene has CDR1 SGHVS and CDR2 FNYEAQ. CDR3 nucleotide sequence: TGTGCCAGCAGCTACCCCTTCGCAGGGCGGGGTCCCGGGGAGCTGTTTTTT. Translating gives CASSYPFAGRGPGELFF.

V gene TRBV27 combines with J gene TRBJ1-2; 7 nucleotides line up with TRBD1. The ends lost 7 bases at V and 2 bases at J; junction bases unmatched: 4. The CDR3 is made up of 13 amino acids. CDR1 is MNHEY, CDR2 SMNVEV, per germline (reference sequence). Here the CDR3 DNA reads TGTGCCAGCAAAACGGGACAGAACTATGGCTACACCTTC. It specifies CASKTGQNYGYTF.

The chain combines TRBV28 with TRBJ2-7; perhaps D is TRBD1 or TRBD2 (5 bases each). This CDR3 is 12 amino acids long. Deletions cut 1 base from V and 13 bases from J, with 14 bases between. Germline V gene sequence: CDR1 MDHEN, CDR2 SYDVKM. For the CDR3, the DNA is TGTGCCAGCAGTTTATACCTGGGACGCCGTTACTTC. This codes for CASSLYLGRRYF.

For this clone: The same CDR3 can be traced to other DNA sequences in this sample. This CDR3 reads CASSLATTYEQYF. DNA for the CDR3: TGCGCCAGCAGCTTGGCTACCACCTACGAGCAGTACTTC. The chain combines TRBV5-1 with TRBJ2-7; D call uncertain. This CDR3 has 13 residues. V lost 0 bases, J lost 2 bases, and 6 bases lay in between. Germline V gives CDR1 SGHRS, CDR2 YFSETQ. The full variable domain, in which reference TRBV5-1 and TRBJ2-7 provide the parts outside the CDR3, is KAGVTQTPRYLIKTRGQQVTLSCSPISGHRSVSWYQQTPGQGLQFLFEYFSETQRNKGNFPGRFSGRQFSNSRSEMNVSTLELGDSALYLCASSLATTYEQYFGPGTRLTVT.

The chain uses TRBV28 and TRBJ1-6; 7 bases match TRBD1. The CDR3 is made up of 17 amino acids. The V gene's germline CDR1 is MDHEN and CDR2 SYDVKM. Losses at the gene ends were 5 bases for V and 7 bases for J; bases not matched to a gene: 14. The DNA of the CDR3 is TGTGCCAGCAGTCTGGAGGGGGCGACGATGGGAAATTCACCCCTCCACTTT. Residues: CASSLEGATMGNSPLHF.

J is TRBJ1-1 and V is TRBV5-6; D remains unclear. Germline V CDR1 and CDR2: SGHDT, YYEEEE. V was clipped by 4 bases and J by 0 bases, with 13 bases between them. The CDR3 extends over 15 amino acids. CDR3 DNA: TGTGCCAGCAGCCCGGACCTGGGTATGAACACTGAAGCTTTCTTT. Translated, it gives CASSPDLGMNTEAFF.

As DNA, the CDR3 is TGTGTCAGAAGCTTAATATACGAGCAGTACTTC. This sequence encodes CVRSLIYEQYF. The chain links TRBV7-5 to TRBJ2-7; the DNA was not compared with TRBD2, the D call given in the table. TRBV7-5 is tagged as a pseudogene. This CDR3 spans 11 amino acids.